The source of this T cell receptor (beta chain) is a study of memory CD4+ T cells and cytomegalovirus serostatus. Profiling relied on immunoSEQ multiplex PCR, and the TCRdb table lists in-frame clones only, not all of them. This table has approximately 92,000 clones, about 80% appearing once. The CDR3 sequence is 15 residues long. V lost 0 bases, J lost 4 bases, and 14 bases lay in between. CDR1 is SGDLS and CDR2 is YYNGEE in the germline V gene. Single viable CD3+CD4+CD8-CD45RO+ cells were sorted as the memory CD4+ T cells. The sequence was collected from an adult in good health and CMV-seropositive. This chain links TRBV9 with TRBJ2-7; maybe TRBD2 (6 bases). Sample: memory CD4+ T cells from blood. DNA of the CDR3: TGTGCCAGCAGCGTAGATCCTGGAGGGTTATACGAGCAGTACTTC. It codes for CASSVDPGGLYEQYF.